Presented here are 27 T cell receptor beta chains from one specimen sequenced in a study. TCRdb reprocessed the 5' RACE reads via MiXCR and lists one record per CDR3 protein. The sample holds approximately 60,000 distinct CDR3 sequences, less than 25% seen once. The sorted Tregs were CD4+CD25+CD127-/low cells. Input material: tumor-infiltrating Tregs sorted from the breast tumor. The source is a female donor with breast cancer.

Only a few counts were recorded for this clonotype. The V gene is TRBV7-2, the J gene TRBJ1-1, with 8 bases that match TRBD1. The J segment lost 3 bases and the V segment lost 3 bases, leaving 9 bases of the junction unmatched. This CDR3 has 16 residues. Germline values: CDR1 SGHTA, CDR2 FQGNSA. CDR3 region: CASSFSIDRGYTEAFF. CDR3 coding DNA: TGTGCCAGCAGCTTTTCAATTGACAGGGGTTACACTGAAGCTTTCTTT.

The sample holds many counts of this clonotype. This sequence joins TRBV7-2 and TRBJ2-5, with 7 bases that match TRBD1. V shed 0 bases, J shed 5 bases, and the junction held 9 bases outside the gene matches. Germline V gene sequence: CDR1 SGHTA, CDR2 FQGNSA. The CDR3 contains 16 residues. The chain's CDR3 is CASSLANVRGYETQYF. The CDR3 region has the DNA TGTGCCAGCAGCTTAGCGAACGTCAGGGGGTACGAGACCCAGTACTTC.

This clonotype appeared many times. This chain connects TRBV12-3 or TRBV12-4 to TRBJ2-2; D ambiguous. Trimming removed 6 bases at V and 1 base at J, with 9 bases between. This CDR3 is 14 amino acids long. The CDR3 DNA reads TGTGCCAGCAGCTTACTACAGAACACCGGGGAGCTGTTTTTT. Protein: CASSLLQNTGELFF.

Only a few counts were recorded for this clonotype. The chain carries TRBV7-2 and TRBJ2-5; D is ambiguous. This CDR3 is 14 amino acids long. Per germline, CDR1 SGHTA and CDR2 FQGNSA. V was pared by 5 bases and J by 1 base, with 11 bases between. As DNA, the CDR3 is TGTGCCAGCAGCCGAGAGCCTTTCCAAGAGACCCAGTACTTC. Translation: CASSREPFQETQYF.

The table lists this clonotype with a few counts. The conserved final phenylalanine or tryptophan is absent from the CDR3, which likely points to a read error. The CDR3 DNA follows: TGTGCCAGCAGTGAGCGGGCACTATCCTACGAGCAGTACCTC. Translation gives CASSERALSYEQYL. The rearrangement uses TRBV2 and TRBJ2-7; D might be TRBD2 (5 bases). With 3 bases removed from V and 1 base from J, the gap between germline ends came to 10 bases. This CDR3 region has 14 residues. CDR1 and CDR2 from the germline V gene are SNHLY and FYNNEI.

This chain joins TRBV6-2 or TRBV6-3 and TRBJ2-2; D perhaps matches TRBD2 (7 bases). The CDR3 spans 17 residues. Germline CDR1 MNHEY, CDR2 SVGEGT. V was shortened by 6 bases and J by 1 base, with 18 bases between the two germline ends. CDR3 amino acids: CASSLRGGGQNTGELFF. CDR3 DNA: TGTGCCAGCAGCCTAAGGGGAGGGGGTCAGAACACCGGGGAGCTGTTTTTT.

Note on this clonotype: This may be a read error: a much more frequent sequence differs by one nucleotide. The chain recombines TRBV7-8 with TRBJ2-6; no definite D call. CDR3 size: 18 residues. Germline V gene lookup returns CDR1 SGHVS and CDR2 FQNEAQ. Trimming removed 0 bases from V and 0 bases from J, with 12 bases in between. The CDR3 region has the DNA TGTGCCAGCAGCTTAGCCGGGCATGACTTCTCTGGGGCCAACGTCCTGACTTTC. Translation gives CASSLAGHDFSGANVLTF.

This clonotype showed up just a few times. This rearrangement joins TRBV5-1 to TRBJ2-7; D is ambiguous. Germline-derived CDR1 and CDR2 are SGHRS and YFSETQ. Trimming pared 4 bases from V and 2 bases from J, leaving 16 bases between. The CDR3 consists of 15 residues. CDR3 sequence reads: CASSTGYGKPYEQYF. For the CDR3, the DNA is TGCGCCAGCAGCACCGGATACGGTAAACCCTACGAGCAGTACTTC.

This chain connects TRBV20-1 to TRBJ1-2; D gene uncertain. In germline, CDR1 is DFQATT, CDR2 SNEGSKA (reference sequence). The length of the CDR3 is 15 residues. V shed 0 bases and J shed 0 bases, with 11 bases lying between them. The DNA for the CDR3 is TGCAGTGCTAGAGATAGAGGTTCAGCTAACTATGGCTACACCTTC. It encodes CSARDRGSANYGYTF.

The sample holds a few counts of this clonotype. V usage is TRBV6-2 or TRBV6-3 and J usage is TRBJ2-7; maybe TRBD1 (6 bases). The CDR3 spans 13 residues. Per the germline V gene, CDR1 is MNHEY and CDR2 is SVGEGT. V was clipped by 6 bases and J by 2 bases, with 11 bases between them. The chain's CDR3 is CASRWAGAYEQYF. CDR3 nucleotides: TGTGCCAGCAGGTGGGCAGGGGCCTACGAGCAGTACTTC.

The chain couples TRBV7-6 to TRBJ1-3, with a weak D call TRBD1 (5 bases). From germline, CDR1 is SGHVS and CDR2 FNYEAQ. V was clipped by 5 bases and J by 1 base, with 12 bases between them. This CDR3 is built from 15 residues. The CDR3 DNA is TGTGCCAGCAGCCTAGGGGCAGGGTCTGGAAACACCATATATTTT. It translates to CASSLGAGSGNTIYF.

This clonotype came up a few times. The V and J genes are TRBV9 and TRBJ1-2, with TRBD1 identical over 7 bases. From germline, CDR1 is SGDLS and CDR2 YYNGEE. The CDR3 runs to 12 residues. Trimming removed 3 bases from V and 4 bases from J; junction bases left unmatched: 0. The CDR3 is CASSGQGYGYTF. The CDR3 DNA reads TGTGCCAGCAGCGGACAGGGCTATGGCTACACCTTC. Complete variable domain (other parts from reference TRBV9 and TRBJ1-2): DSGVTQTPKHLITATGQRVTLRCSPRSGDLSVYWYQQSLDQGLQFLIQYYNGEERAKGNILERFSAQQFPDLHSELNLSSLELGDSALYFCASSGQGYGYTFGSGTRLTVV.

As to this clonotype: One junction end does not reproduce the germline sequence, and a read error may be involved. The rearrangement uses TRBV20-1 and TRBJ1-2; D unclear. Germline-derived CDR1 and CDR2 are DFQATT and SNEGSKA (reference sequence). This CDR3 region has 15 residues. In DNA form, the CDR3 reads TGCAGTGGTAGAGATGGAGACCTTAGGCACTATGGCTACACCTTC. This codes for CSGRDGDLRHYGYTF.

There are many counts of this clonotype. A junction end diverges from the germline sequence, so it may reflect a read error. The V gene is TRBV20-1, the J gene TRBJ2-5; no definite D call. The CDR3 runs to 12 residues. Per the germline V gene, CDR1 is DFQATT and CDR2 is SNEGSKA (reference sequence). As DNA, the CDR3 is TGCAGTGCTAGAGTCTCTCGAGAGCCCCAGTACTTC. Protein sequence: CSARVSREPQYF.

This sequence joins TRBV2 and TRBJ2-1, with a possible D match to TRBD1 (5 bases). Germline values: CDR1 SNHLY, CDR2 FYNNEI. This CDR3 contains 13 residues. Trimming took off 5 bases at V and 12 bases at J, with 17 bases between the two ends. The CDR3 reads CASSPPGMRGQFF. The CDR3 coding sequence is TGTGCCAGCAGTCCCCCAGGGATGAGAGGGCAGTTCTTC.

About this clonotype itself: This sequence may be a read error, since a much larger clone differs from it by one base. This chain connects TRBV5-1 to TRBJ1-2; D unresolved. The ends were cut back, 0 bases at V and 6 bases at J, with 9 bases in the middle. CDR1 and CDR2 (germline): SGHRS, YFSETQ. The CDR3 is made up of 13 amino acids. DNA for the CDR3: TGCGCCAGCAGCTTGGCAGGACCCAATGGCTACACCTTC. Translating gives CASSLAGPNGYTF. The variable domain in full, with the rest retrieved from reference TRBV5-1 and TRBJ1-2, is KAGVTQTPRYLIKTRGQQVTLSCSPISGHRSVSWYQQTPGQGLQFLFEYFSETQRNKGNFPGRFSGRQFSNSRSEMNVSTLELGDSALYLCASSLAGPNGYTFGSGTRLTVV.

The chain recombines TRBV20-1 with TRBJ2-3; D could derive from TRBD1 or TRBD2 (6 bases each). The CDR3 has 14 amino acids. The ends were cut back, 6 bases at V and 5 bases at J, with 18 bases in the middle. The germline V gene encodes CDR1 DFQATT and CDR2 SNEGSKA (reference sequence). CDR3 in amino acids: CSAPERTAGDTQYF. In DNA, the CDR3 is TGCAGTGCCCCTGAACGGACAGCGGGAGATACGCAGTATTTT.

Remarks on this clonotype: A much larger clone differs from this one at a single base, so this may be a read error. The chain has TRBV7-2 and TRBJ2-7; unclear D gene. Trimming took off 2 bases at V and 7 bases at J, with 12 bases between the two ends. The CDR3 runs to 13 residues. Per germline, CDR1 SGHTA and CDR2 FQGNSA. The CDR3 sequence: CASSLFSSYEQYF. In DNA, the CDR3 is TGTGCCAGCAGCTTATTTTCTAGTTATGAGCAGTACTTC.

Only a few counts were recorded for this clonotype. At one boundary the junction diverges from the germline segment, which might be a read error. The chain combines TRBV3-1 with TRBJ2-7; D not resolved. Germline CDR1 is LGHDT and CDR2 is YNNKEL (reference sequence). This CDR3 comprises 14 residues. CDR3 sequence: CASSQDSLFYGQYF. The CDR3 bases are TGTGCCAGCAGCCAAGATAGCCTTTTCTACGGGCAGTACTTC.

V is TRBV7-9 and J is TRBJ2-1; no clear D gene. CDR1 and CDR2 from the germline V gene are SEHNR and FQNEAQ (reference sequence). With 1 base removed from V and 9 bases from J, the gap between germline ends came to 10 bases. The CDR3 sequence is 13 residues long. As DNA, the CDR3 is TGTGCCAGCAGCTTAGTAGAGATAGCTGAGCAGTTCTTC. Translation gives CASSLVEIAEQFF. Filled out from reference TRBV7-9 and TRBJ2-1, the complete variable domain reads DTGVSQNPRHKITKRGQNVTFRCDPISEHNRLYWYRQTLGQGPEFLTYFQNEAQLEKSRLLSDRFSAERPKGSFSTLEIQRTEQGDSAMYLCASSLVEIAEQFFGPGTRLTVL.

This clonotype was recorded a few times. This chain uses TRBV5-6 with TRBJ2-7; D may be TRBD2 (6 bases). Looked up from germline, CDR1 is SGHDT and CDR2 is YYEEEE. The V and J ends lost 4 bases and 3 bases respectively, with 14 bases between them. The CDR3 is 14 residues long. CDR3 region: CASSRRGLNYEQYF. In nucleotides, the CDR3 is TGTGCCAGCAGCCGGAGGGGATTAAACTACGAGCAGTACTTC.

The chain uses TRBV6-6 and TRBJ2-2; unclear D gene. Germline CDR1 reads MNHNY; CDR2 reads SVGAGI (reference sequence). The V end was cut by 5 bases, the J end by 3 bases, with 4 bases between. The CDR3 length is 12 residues. For the CDR3, the DNA is TGTGCCAGCAGTCAACACACCGGGGAGCTGTTTTTT. It translates to CASSQHTGELFF.

The V call is TRBV5-6, the J call TRBJ1-6; possible D gene TRBD1, 5 bases. Trimming pared 0 bases from V and 14 bases from J, leaving 15 bases between. The CDR3 has 14 amino acids. Looked up from germline, CDR1 is SGHDT and CDR2 is YYEEEE. The CDR3 DNA reads TGTGCCAGCAGCTTGGGTTCCGGGGACGGGTCCCTCCACTTT. Translation gives CASSLGSGDGSLHF.

This chain links TRBV4-1 with TRBJ2-7, with a tentative D call TRBD2 (6 bases). Trimming pared 1 base from V and 3 bases from J, leaving 13 bases between. Germline CDR1 and CDR2: MGHRA and YSYEKL. The length of the CDR3 is 15 residues. The CDR3: CASSQAPSEGYEQYF. CDR3 sequence (DNA): TGCGCCAGCAGCCAAGCCCCTAGCGAAGGCTACGAGCAGTACTTC.

This clonotype was seen ten or more times. The CDR3 region is CSARSTGGHNEAFF. The CDR3 DNA follows: TGCAGTGCTAGGTCGACAGGGGGCCACAATGAAGCTTTCTTT. The V and J genes are TRBV20-1 and TRBJ1-1; 10 bases align to TRBD1. In germline, CDR1 is DFQATT, CDR2 SNEGSKA (reference sequence). The CDR3 sequence is 14 residues long. With V trimmed by 3 bases and J by 7 bases, 8 bases remained unmatched.

This chain uses TRBV5-1 with TRBJ2-1; 8 nucleotides match TRBD1. From germline, CDR1 is SGHRS and CDR2 YFSETQ. V trimming: 7 bases; J trimming: 3 bases; junction bases outside the gene matches: 6. The CDR3 contains 14 residues. In DNA, the CDR3 is TGCGCCAGCTCCGGACAGGGCGTCTACAATGAGCAGTTCTTC. Translation gives CASSGQGVYNEQFF.

Concerning this clonotype itself: A much larger clone differs by one base, so this may be a read error. This CDR3 fails to terminate in the conserved phenylalanine or tryptophan, so it likely reflects a read error. The genes are TRBV5-1 and TRBJ2-1; 7 bases map to TRBD2. The germline V gene has CDR1 SGHRS and CDR2 YFSETQ. The CDR3 runs to 14 residues. V dropped 0 bases and J dropped 4; count of bases not matched to a gene: 1. CDR3 loop: CASSLEAGYNEQFL. Written as DNA, the CDR3 is TGCGCCAGCAGCTTGGAAGCGGGGTACAATGAGCAGTTCCTC.